This T cell receptor beta chain was identified in a study of T-cell reconstitution after alpha-beta-depleted transplantation in children. V lost 1 base to trimming and J lost 9 bases, with 11 bases between them. CDR3 length: 13 residues. Germline CDR1 SGHDT, CDR2 YYEEEE. In the case of this clonotype: No antigen is known for it.

Preparation of the TCRbeta library was carried out with unique molecular identifiers. MiXCR was run by TCRdb on the PCR reads, yielding one entry per CDR3 protein. Here the sample spans under 150,000 distinct CDR3 sequences, roughly 10% being singletons. Study conclusions and caveats: Alpha-beta T cells present about two months after transplant were reported to originate from several hundred expanded graft clones. Newly produced T cells mostly provided counts and TCRbeta diversity after one year, as hyperexpanded clones declined. The study traced high day-60 TCRbeta diversity in some patients to surviving recipient T cells and thymic progenitors.

Specimen: PBMCs, mostly from graft donor cells, collected 180 days after TCRalphabeta/CD19-depleted stem cell transplant. The TCR originated in a girl younger than two who had a stem cell transplant for combined immunodeficiency, so the T cells may come from the graft donor. This chain joins TRBV5-6 and TRBJ2-1; D unclear. CDR3 sequence reads: CASSLPLVGEQFF. DNA of the CDR3: TGTGCCAGCAGCTTGCCTCTAGTTGGTGAGCAGTTCTTC.